The 13 T cell receptor beta chains listed next were all sequenced from one sample in a study of control samples from healthy donors and cancer patients. The table came from immunoSEQ multiplex PCR; TCRdb's copy has only in-frame clones and leaves some out. The repertoire holds 170,000 or so clones, with 90% to 95% as singletons. Specimen: blood. The receptors originated from a man younger than 35 in good health.

This clone was found once. The DNA of the CDR3 is TGTGCCAGCAGCCTAGGACAGGGACCTGAAGCTTTCTTT. Translation: CASSLGQGPEAFF. V and J are TRBV9 and TRBJ1-1; 8 bases match TRBD1. Unmatched junction bases numbered 5, after V lost 4 bases and J lost 6 bases. Germline-derived CDR1 and CDR2 are SGDLS and YYNGEE. The CDR3 covers 13 residues.

This rearrangement joins TRBV28 to TRBJ1-2, with TRBD1 matching over 7 bases. There are 15 residues in the CDR3. The junction had 13 bases not matched to a gene; V was cut back by 5 bases and J by 7 bases. Germline lookup yields CDR1 MDHEN and CDR2 SYDVKM. CDR3 bases: TGTGCCAGCAGTACCCATGACAGGGATTGGCGTGGCTACACCTTC. It encodes CASSTHDRDWRGYTF.

The DNA of the CDR3 is TGTGCTAGTGGTTCGGACAAGCAATACAATGAGCAGTTCTTC. Translation gives CASGSDKQYNEQFF. This sequence joins TRBV12-5 and TRBJ2-1, with a possible D match to TRBD1 (5 bases). The CDR3 has 14 amino acids. Trimming stripped 4 bases from V and 4 bases from J, with 11 bases between. Germline values: CDR1 LGHNT, CDR2 FRNRAP.

The chain has TRBV30 and TRBJ2-3; TRBD2 matches at 10 bases. The length of the CDR3 is 15 residues. The germline V gene encodes CDR1 GTSNPN and CDR2 SVGIG (reference sequence). V was clipped by 1 base and J by 6 bases; unmatched bases: 7. CDR3 bases: TGTGCCTGGAGTGCATCTAGCGGGGGAGCGGATACGCAGTATTTT. Encoded protein: CAWSASSGGADTQYF.

This sequence joins TRBV5-1 and TRBJ2-6, with unresolved D. The CDR3 is 16 residues long. The germline V gene encodes CDR1 SGHRS and CDR2 YFSETQ. V was trimmed by 6 bases and J by 6 bases, leaving 19 bases between them. The CDR3 region is CASNLVGRRLANVLTF. The CDR3 DNA reads as TGCGCCAGCAATCTCGTCGGGCGGCGCTTGGCCAACGTCCTGACTTTC.

The chain combines TRBV24-1 with TRBJ1-4; possible D gene TRBD1, 6 bases. The V gene's germline CDR1 is KGHDR and CDR2 SFDVKD. The CDR3 totals 15 residues. Trimming removed 4 bases at V and 2 bases at J, with 10 bases between. CDR3 bases: TGTGCCACCAGTGACCCAACAGGGACTAATGAAAAACTGTTTTTT. Translation: CATSDPTGTNEKLFF.

The rearrangement joins TRBV30 to TRBJ1-4; D gene unclear. Germline CDR1 GTSNPN, CDR2 SVGIG (reference sequence). The CDR3 loop spans 15 amino acids. Deletions cut 0 bases from V and 4 bases from J, with 12 bases between. The CDR3 coding sequence is TGTGCCTGGAGTGTAAGTCTCCAGTATAATGAAAAACTGTTTTTT. The encoded protein is CAWSVSLQYNEKLFF.

J is TRBJ2-1 and V is TRBV7-3; 10 nucleotides match TRBD2. The CDR3 covers 15 residues. The ends lost 5 bases at V and 4 bases at J; junction bases unmatched: 5. Germline CDR1 SGHTA, CDR2 FQGTGA. The CDR3 DNA reads TGTGCCAGCAGCGTTAGCGGGGGGATTTACAATGAGCAGTTCTTC. This sequence encodes CASSVSGGIYNEQFF.

This CDR3 reads CASSPLGKGTATEAFF. DNA for the CDR3: TGTGCCAGCAGCCCTTTAGGGAAGGGGACCGCCACTGAAGCTTTCTTT. V gene TRBV14 combines with J gene TRBJ1-1, with a possible D match to TRBD1 (5 bases). The CDR3 sequence is 16 residues long. CDR1 and CDR2 from the germline V gene are SGHDN and FVKESK. Trimming shortened V by 4 bases and J by 4 bases, and 19 bases separated the two germline ends.

This clone was picked up one time. The chain uses TRBV3-1 (or the pseudogene TRBV3-2) and TRBJ1-5; D call uncertain. The CDR3 loop spans 13 amino acids. Per the germline V gene, CDR1 is LGHDT and CDR2 is YNNKEL (reference sequence). V lost 5 bases to trimming and J lost 4 bases, with 9 bases between them. For the CDR3, the DNA is TGTGCCAGCAGCTACACAGCAAATCAGCCCCAGCATTTT. Translation: CASSYTANQPQHF.

This chain joins TRBV5-4 and TRBJ2-7, with D possibly TRBD1 on 6 matching bases. Germline CDR1 and CDR2: SGHNT and YYREEE (reference sequence). Trimming took off 0 bases at V and 6 bases at J, with 13 bases between the two ends. This CDR3 has 14 amino acids. CDR3 DNA: TGTGCCAGCAGCTTGGCAGGGGCCCGTGGCGAGCAGTACTTC. This encodes CASSLAGARGEQYF.

The chain employs TRBV18 and TRBJ1-2, with a weak D call TRBD1 (6 bases). Looked up from germline, CDR1 is KGHSH and CDR2 is LQKENI. With 1 base removed from V and 3 bases from J, the gap between germline ends came to 15 bases. The CDR3 contains 16 residues. CDR3 protein: CASSPRNPGVHYGYTF. CDR3 DNA: TGTGCCAGCTCACCACGTAACCCAGGGGTGCACTATGGCTACACCTTC.

This clone was picked up one time. This chain joins TRBV5-1 and TRBJ2-7; tentative D call: TRBD1 (6 bases). V lost 2 bases and J 4 bases, leaving 7 bases between the germline ends. Germline-derived CDR1 and CDR2 are SGHRS and YFSETQ. This CDR3 region has 12 residues. The CDR3 loop reads CASSLQGYEQYF. The CDR3 DNA sequence: TGCGCCAGCAGCTTACAGGGTTACGAGCAGTACTTC.